This paragraph reports one TCR beta chain. This clone was detected once. Its antigen target is currently unknown. Base qualities were left out, and no much larger clone turns up one base away. The immunoSEQ Assay was used to sequence TCRbeta CDR3 regions. After extraction, genomic DNA underwent amplification by bias-controlled multiplex PCR, followed by high-throughput sequencing. As for the authors' bioinformatics: To quantify the absolute abundance of every unique TCRbeta CDR3 region, sequences were collapsed and filtered. T cell fraction was estimated by normalization of TCRbeta template counts to usable DNA, with usable DNA being measured through amplification of reference genes present in all nucleated cells. Repertoire TCRs were annotated as SARS-CoV-2-specific when V gene, CDR3 amino acid sequence and J gene were exactly matched to a known reactive TCR set. The reference SARS-CoV-2 TCR set was obtained from MIRA and was filtered for enrichment in COVID-19-positive ImmuneCODE repertoires, whereby public or cross-reactive TCRs were removed. Drawing on the MIRA antigens, annotated TCRs were analysed further at the level of specific ORF or position within ORF. Depth was the summed frequency of annotated unique rearrangements, while breadth was defined as annotated unique rearrangements over total unique productive rearrangements. Group comparisons of TCR breadth used two-sided Wilcoxon rank-sum tests. The table comes from immuneACCESS by way of TCRdb, which keeps in-frame sequences with V and J called. Part of the clones is missing from these tables; in studies checked, under half for an unresolved V gene and the rest for unknown reasons. The V and J calls and clone size were taken over from that table, and D and trimming were inferred from the DNA. The sample yields about 350,000 clones; about 91% were counted once. The ten largest clones represent roughly 3.9% of the sample.

The sample is drawn from a study of Ad26.COV2.S vaccination and SARS-CoV-2 variants (dated by TCRdb to the early 2020s). Regarding the research as a whole: TCRbeta repertoire sequencing served as the tool for gauging how specific and how broad the SARS-CoV-2-reactive T cell receptors were following Ad26.COV2.S vaccination. The TCR-sequenced set comprised approximately 32 samples: some 20 Ad26.COV2.S vaccine recipients, 5 placebo recipients and 8 SARS-CoV-2 convalescent individuals.

Here V drops 4 bases and J drops 2 bases, and the junction holds 8 bases not matched to any gene. Spanning cysteine to phenylalanine, the CDR3 consists of 17 amino acids. Only the CDR3 part of the read is kept: 51 bases, read in frame from the first base. CDR1 and CDR2 are read off the germline V gene as SGHTS and YDEGEE. In the paper's terms, the time point label means: individuals recovered from natural SARS-CoV-2 infection. The investigation overall reported the following: According to the authors, total T cell responses may have been underestimated by the TCR breadth and depth analyses. After vaccination, spike-specific CD8+ and CD4+ T cell responses were reported to show substantial breadth. Spike-specific TCR breadth was higher in Ad26.COV2.S recipients than in placebo recipients (P = 0.0014). Comparable non-spike TCR breadth was observed between vaccine and placebo recipients, consistent with only spike being contained in the vaccine.

Recombination joined TRBV5-8 with TRBJ2-6, and 8 junctional nucleotides match TRBD2. The TCR was taken from a human donor who had recovered from COVID-19. Sequencing was performed on peripheral blood, taken after recovery from COVID-19. The CDR3 corresponds to CASSPTGGLTGANVLTF. The DNA is as follows: TGTGCCAGCAGCCCAACGGGGGGGCTGACTGGGGCCAACGTCCTGACTTTC.